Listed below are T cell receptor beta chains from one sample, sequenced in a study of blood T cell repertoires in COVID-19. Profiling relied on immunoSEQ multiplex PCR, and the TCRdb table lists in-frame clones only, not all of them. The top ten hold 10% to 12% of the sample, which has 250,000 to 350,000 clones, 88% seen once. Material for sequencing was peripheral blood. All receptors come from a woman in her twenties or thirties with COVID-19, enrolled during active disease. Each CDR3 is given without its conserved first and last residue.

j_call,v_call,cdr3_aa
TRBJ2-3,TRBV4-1,ASRGQGTSPHVPDTQY
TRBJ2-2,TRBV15,ATSRDGGTGGELF
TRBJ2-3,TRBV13,ASSLSTSISDTQY
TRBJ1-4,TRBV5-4,ASSLWEGAEKLF
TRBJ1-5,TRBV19,ACCPGLGTYSNQPQH
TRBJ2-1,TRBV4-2,ASSQDSTSGSPEQF
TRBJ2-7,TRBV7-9,ASSLSLAGQY
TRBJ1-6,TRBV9,ASSPDGGYRGSPLH
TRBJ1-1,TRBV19,ASSFRQGFSFSEAF
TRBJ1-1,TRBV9,ASSVESTNTEAF
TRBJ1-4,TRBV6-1,ASSDPGQGSEKLF
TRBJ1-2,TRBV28,ASSRERHNYGYT
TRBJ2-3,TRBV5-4,ASSQPPSGSLTDTQY
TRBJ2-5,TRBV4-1,ASSIGLAGQFETQY
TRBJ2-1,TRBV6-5,ASSYGETGGMNEQF
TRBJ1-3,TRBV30,AWSGLSRLRSGNTIY
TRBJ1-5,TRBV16,ASSPGGTDQPQH
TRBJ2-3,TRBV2,ASSALAGVGADTQY
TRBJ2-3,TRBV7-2,ASSQGQYPSTDTQY
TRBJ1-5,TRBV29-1,SVGTGSNQPQH
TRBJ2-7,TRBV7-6,ASSSLLTWTSASYEQY
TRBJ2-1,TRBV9,ASSDGLAWANEQF
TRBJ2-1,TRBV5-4,ASSPTWGDYDEQF
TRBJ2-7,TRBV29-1,SVRTATSYEQY
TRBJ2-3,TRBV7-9,ASSPIDWVRADTQY
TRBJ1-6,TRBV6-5,ASSYGEAGNSPLH
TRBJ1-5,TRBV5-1,ASSADQGGGGQPQH
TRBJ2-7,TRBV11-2,ASSLSQGLYEQY
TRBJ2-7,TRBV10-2,ASSLTSGMYEQY
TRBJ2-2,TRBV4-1,ASSQETQANTGELF
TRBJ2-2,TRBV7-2,ASSLNSWTGELF
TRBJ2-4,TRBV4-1,ASSHPGLAKNIQY
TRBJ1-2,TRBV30,AWGQGFYGYT
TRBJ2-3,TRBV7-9,ASSPASAPSTDTQY
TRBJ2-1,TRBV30,AWTSLADSYNEQF
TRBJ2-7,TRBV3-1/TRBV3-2,ASSQQAGGPYEQY
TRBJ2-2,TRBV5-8,ATPTGGRTWNTGELF
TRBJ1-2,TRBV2,ASSESRGLHGYT
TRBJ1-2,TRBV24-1,ATSDFSYGYT
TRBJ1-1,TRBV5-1,ASSYQGNTEAF
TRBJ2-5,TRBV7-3,ASSASDSRLPETQY
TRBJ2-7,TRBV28,ASLAGFEQY
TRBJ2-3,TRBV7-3,ASSLTGLRTDTQY
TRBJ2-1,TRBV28,ASSLTSTRQF
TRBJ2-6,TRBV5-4,ASSLQGSTGANVLT
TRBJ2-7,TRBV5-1,ASSLGGSEQY
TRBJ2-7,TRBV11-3,ASSAEGGPPYEQY
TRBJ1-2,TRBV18,ASSRVGSVVPP
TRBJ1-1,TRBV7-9,ASSSPGWGGDTEAF
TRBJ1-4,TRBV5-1,ASSLVTATNEKLF
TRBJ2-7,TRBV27,ASSFTGYEQY